Presented here are 20 T cell receptor beta chains from one specimen sequenced in a study of beta chain features in type 1 diabetes. Findings and limits, study-wide: Moderate yet significant TCRB CDR3 shortening was seen in Type 1 diabetes patients in all four CD4+ subsets.

Their antigens remain unidentified. As every portion of the isolated RNA was reverse transcribed, the sequencing read expressed TCRB transcripts. Measured with immunoSEQ multiplex PCR; TCRdb has only the in-frame clones, and not every one. The repertoire has approximately 240,000 clones, about a sixth of them found once; the top ten carry 0.085%. Material: naive CD4+ T cells from blood. All receptors derive from a man under 40 with type 1 diabetes.

This clone was counted between two and nine times. This chain links TRBV18 with TRBJ1-5; 7 bases are shared with TRBD1. From germline, CDR1 is KGHSH and CDR2 LQKENI. CDR3 length: 15 amino acids. The V and J ends lost 4 bases and 3 bases, in that order; junction bases with no gene match: 6. CDR3 sequence: CASSRDRVINQPQHF. CDR3 coding DNA: TGTGCCAGCTCACGCGACAGGGTGATCAATCAGCCCCAGCATTTT. The full variable domain, rest sourced from reference TRBV18 and TRBJ1-5, is NAGVMQNPRHLVRRRGQEARLRCSPMKGHSHVYWYRQLPEEGLKFMVYLQKENIIDESGMPKERFSAEFPKEGPSILRIQQVVRGDSAAYFCASSRDRVINQPQHFGDGTRLSIL.

A few counts support this clone. The chain has TRBV28 and TRBJ2-3; TRBD2 might be the D (7 bases). This CDR3 has 18 residues. The germline CDR1 and CDR2 sequences are MDHEN and SYDVKM. Trimming removed 7 bases at V and 1 base at J, with 24 bases between. As DNA, the CDR3 is TGTGCCAGCAATTCGAGAGGGGGAGGGTTGGCTGGCACAGATACGCAGTATTTT. Translating it yields CASNSRGGGLAGTDTQYF. Looking up the rest from reference TRBV28 and TRBJ2-3 gives the full variable domain: DVKVTQSSRYLVKRTGEKVFLECVQDMDHENMFWYRQDPGLGLRLIYFSYDVKMKEKGDIPEGYSVSREKKERFSLILESASTNQTSMYLCASNSRGGGLAGTDTQYFGPGTRLTVL.

This clone occurred a few times. The chain couples TRBV6-5 to TRBJ2-7; 7 bases are a match to TRBD1. Trimming at V came to 6 bases and at J to 4 bases, leaving 9 bases not matched to a gene. The CDR3 runs 14 residues. CDR1 MNHEY and CDR2 SVGAGI come from the germline V gene. CDR3 amino acids: CASSRKGQIYEQYF. CDR3 DNA sequence: TGTGCCAGCAGCAGAAAGGGACAGATTTACGAGCAGTACTTC.

This chain joins TRBV29-1 and TRBJ2-1; possible D gene TRBD2, 6 bases. This CDR3 comprises 15 residues. Between the trimmed V and J ends, which lost 4 bases and 8 bases, there was a span of 21 bases. Germline CDR1 and CDR2: SQVTM and ANQGSEA. CDR3 loop: CSVGAGTSKTDEQFF. The CDR3 nucleotides are TGCAGCGTTGGGGCCGGGACTTCCAAAACGGATGAGCAGTTCTTC.

This clone was counted only a few times. The sample contains more than one DNA sequence encoding this CDR3. This rearrangement joins TRBV14 to TRBJ2-5; possible D gene TRBD2, 5 bases. CDR1 is SGHDN and CDR2 is FVKESK in the germline V gene. This CDR3 comprises 13 residues. V was shortened by 4 bases and J by 4 bases, with 10 bases between the two germline ends. This CDR3 reads CASSRGLAETQYF. The CDR3 bases are TGTGCCAGCAGCCGCGGACTTGCAGAGACCCAGTACTTC.

This clone has a handful of counts. The chain couples TRBV9 to TRBJ1-2; 7 nucleotides match TRBD1. The germline gives CDR1 SGDLS, CDR2 YYNGEE. The junction had 9 bases not matched to a gene; V was cut back by 0 bases and J by 13 bases. CDR3 length: 13 residues. The CDR3 nucleotides are TGTGCCAGCAGCGTAGTAGGACAGGACATTCGCACCTTC. This gives the protein CASSVVGQDIRTF. Filled out from reference TRBV9 and TRBJ1-2, the complete variable domain reads DSGVTQTPKHLITATGQRVTLRCSPRSGDLSVYWYQQSLDQGLQFLIQYYNGEERAKGNILERFSAQQFPDLHSELNLSSLELGDSALYFCASSVVGQDIRTFGSGTRLTVV.

This clone turned up a few times. This chain links TRBV30 with TRBJ2-3; D is uncertain. Germline loops: CDR1 GTSNPN, CDR2 SVGIG (reference sequence). V dropped 5 bases and J dropped 0 bases, with 6 bases sitting between them. CDR3 length: 12 amino acids. Here the CDR3 reads CAWQESTDTQYF. The CDR3 DNA reads as TGTGCCTGGCAGGAAAGCACAGATACGCAGTATTTT. Filled out from reference TRBV30 and TRBJ2-3, the complete variable domain reads SQTIHQWPATLVQPVGSPLSLECTVEGTSNPNLYWYRQAAGRGLQLLFYSVGIGQISSEVPQNLSASRPQDRQFILSSKKLLLSDSGFYLCAWQESTDTQYFGPGTRLTVL.

In nucleotides, the CDR3 is TGTGCCATCAGCCAGGTCGCGGGGGAGCAGTTCTTC. Its translation: CAISQVAGEQFF. The rearrangement uses TRBV10-3 and TRBJ2-1; maybe TRBD2 (6 bases). Trimming stripped 6 bases from V and 10 bases from J, with 13 bases between. This CDR3 has 12 residues. CDR1 is ENHRY, CDR2 SYGVKD, per germline.

The chain joins TRBV9 to TRBJ2-2; 8 bases fit TRBD2. V gave up 0 bases and J gave up 2 bases; unmatched junction bases: 3. This CDR3 spans 16 amino acids. Germline-derived CDR1 and CDR2 are SGDLS and YYNGEE. The CDR3 DNA is TGTGCCAGCAGCGTAGGCGGGAGGCCTAACACCGGGGAGCTGTTTTTT. Translation: CASSVGGRPNTGELFF.

V gene TRBV12-5 combines with J gene TRBJ1-5; a possible D gene is TRBD1 (5 bases). Germline assignment: CDR1 LGHNT and CDR2 FRNRAP. Trimming took 4 bases from V and 4 from J, leaving 8 bases between them. The CDR3 contains 13 residues. The CDR3 DNA sequence: TGTGCTAGTGGTTACGGGGGAAATCAGCCCCAGCATTTT. Amino acids: CASGYGGNQPQHF.

This clone was counted only a few times. A clone one base away is much larger, so this may be a read error. This chain uses TRBV7-2 with TRBJ2-1; D is ambiguous. This CDR3 region has 11 residues. V was cut by 5 bases and J by 6 bases, with 5 bases left in between. CDR1 and CDR2 from the germline V gene are SGHTA and FQGNSA. CDR3 coding DNA: TGTGCCAGCAGCCAGTTCAATGAGCAGTTCTTC. Translated: CASSQFNEQFF.

V usage is TRBV4-1 and J usage is TRBJ2-7; a weak D match, TRBD2 (6 bases). Germline V lookup: CDR1 MGHRA, CDR2 YSYEKL. This CDR3 has 16 amino acids. V shed 3 bases and J shed 5 bases, with 20 bases lying between them. The CDR3, as DNA: TGCGCCAGCAGCCACCCGATCTCAGCGGAGGGCGACGAGCAGTACTTC. Translation: CASSHPISAEGDEQYF.

This clone showed up just a few times. V and J are TRBV13 and TRBJ2-3; D is unclear. V shed 5 bases and J shed 1 base, with 4 bases lying between them. Germline V CDR1 and CDR2: PRHDT, FYEKMQ (reference sequence). The CDR3 is made up of 12 amino acids. The CDR3 DNA follows: TGTGCCAGCAGCCCCGGCACAGATACGCAGTATTTT. It is translated as CASSPGTDTQYF.

The CDR3 is CASSGGWDRGDLEQFF. The CDR3, as DNA: TGTGCCAGCAGTGGAGGCTGGGACAGGGGAGATTTGGAGCAGTTCTTC. The chain joins TRBV6-1 to TRBJ2-1, with TRBD1 matching over 10 bases. CDR1 and CDR2 (germline): MNHNS, SASEGT. V trimming: 4 bases; J trimming: 10 bases; junction bases outside the gene matches: 13. The CDR3 runs to 16 residues.

The chain couples TRBV9 to TRBJ2-3; no firm D call. Trimming cost V 2 bases and J 1 base, with 8 bases left between them. Germline V gene lookup returns CDR1 SGDLS and CDR2 YYNGEE. This CDR3 is built from 14 residues. The CDR3 nucleotides are TGTGCCAGCAGCGTTCGACCCGGCACAGATACGCAGTATTTT. Its protein product is CASSVRPGTDTQYF.

This clone came up a few times. V usage is TRBV7-9 and J usage is TRBJ2-7; the match to TRBD1 covers 8 bases. The CDR3 is 15 residues long. In germline, CDR1 is SEHNR, CDR2 FQNEAQ (reference sequence). With V trimmed by 0 bases and J by 7 bases, 8 bases remained unmatched. As DNA, the CDR3 is TGTGCCAGCAGCTTAGCAGGCAGGGGGCAAGGAGAGCAGTACTTC. The encoded protein is CASSLAGRGQGEQYF.

The chain couples TRBV29-1 to TRBJ2-1; 11 nucleotides line up with TRBD2. The CDR3 consists of 17 residues. Trimming at V came to 6 bases and at J to 10 bases, leaving 20 bases not matched to a gene. Germline values: CDR1 SQVTM, CDR2 ANQGSEA. CDR3 sequence reads: CSVAGSGTSGTNDEQFF. CDR3 DNA sequence: TGCAGCGTCGCTGGATCCGGGACTAGCGGCACAAATGACGAGCAGTTCTTC.

In nucleotides, the CDR3 is TGTGCCAGCCTTGCGGACAGTCGCCTAGCCGGGGAGCTGTTTTTT. As protein: CASLADSRLAGELFF. This chain uses TRBV19 with TRBJ2-2, with TRBD1 as a possible D gene (6 bases). Trimming removed 9 bases at V and 6 bases at J, with 20 bases between. This CDR3 comprises 15 residues. Germline values: CDR1 LNHDA, CDR2 SQIVND (reference sequence).

This clone appeared a few times. The CDR3 spells CASSFSGQGVYNEQFF. CDR3 DNA sequence: TGTGCCAGCAGCTTTTCTGGACAGGGAGTCTACAATGAGCAGTTCTTC. The gene calls are TRBV7-2 and TRBJ2-1, with TRBD1 matching over 8 bases. CDR1 is SGHTA, CDR2 FQGNSA, per germline. CDR3 length: 16 residues. V trimming: 3 bases; J trimming: 3 bases; junction bases outside the gene matches: 7.

This clone was observed a few times. V and J are TRBV7-9 and TRBJ1-1, with TRBD1 as a possible D gene (6 bases). CDR1 SEHNR and CDR2 FQNEAQ come from the germline V gene (reference sequence). The CDR3 runs to 14 residues. V was clipped by 5 bases and J by 3 bases, with 13 bases between them. Here the CDR3 reads CASSETDSYTEAFF. The CDR3 nucleotides read TGTGCCAGCAGCGAAACGGACAGTTACACTGAAGCTTTCTTT.